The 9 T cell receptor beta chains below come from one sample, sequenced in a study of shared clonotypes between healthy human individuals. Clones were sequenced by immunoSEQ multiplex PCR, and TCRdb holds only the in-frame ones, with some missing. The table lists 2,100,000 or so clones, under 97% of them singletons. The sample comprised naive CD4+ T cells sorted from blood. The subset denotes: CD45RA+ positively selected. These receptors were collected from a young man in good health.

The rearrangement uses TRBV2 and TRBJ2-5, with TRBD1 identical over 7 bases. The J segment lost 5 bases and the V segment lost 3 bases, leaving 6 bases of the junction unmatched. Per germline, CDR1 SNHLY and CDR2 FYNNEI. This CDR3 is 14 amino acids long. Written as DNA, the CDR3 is TGTGCCAGCAGTGAGACAGGGTTGTCGGAGACCCAGTACTTC. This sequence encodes CASSETGLSETQYF. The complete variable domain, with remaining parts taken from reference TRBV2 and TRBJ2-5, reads EPEVTQTPSHQVTQMGQEVILRCVPISNHLYFYWYRQILGQKVEFLVSFYNNEISEKSEIFDDQFSVERPDGSNFTLKIRSTKLEDSAMYFCASSETGLSETQYFGPGTRLLVL.

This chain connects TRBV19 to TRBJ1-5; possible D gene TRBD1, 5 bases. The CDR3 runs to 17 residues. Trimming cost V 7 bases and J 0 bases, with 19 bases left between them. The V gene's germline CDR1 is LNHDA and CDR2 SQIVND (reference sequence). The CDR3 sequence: CASTGATGAYSNQPQHF. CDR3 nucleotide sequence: TGTGCCAGTACCGGGGCCACAGGCGCCTATAGCAATCAGCCCCAGCATTTT. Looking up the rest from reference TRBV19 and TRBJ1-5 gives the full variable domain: DGGITQSPKYLFRKEGQNVTLSCEQNLNHDAMYWYRQDPGQGLRLIYYSQIVNDFQKGDIAEGYSVSREKKESFPLTVTSAQKNPTAFYLCASTGATGAYSNQPQHFGDGTRLSIL.

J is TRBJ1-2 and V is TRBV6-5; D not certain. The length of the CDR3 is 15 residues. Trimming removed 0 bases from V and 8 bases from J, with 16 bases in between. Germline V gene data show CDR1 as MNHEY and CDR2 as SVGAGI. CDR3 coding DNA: TGTGCCAGCAGTTACTCGCACAAAAAAAATTACGGCTACACCTTC. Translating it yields CASSYSHKKNYGYTF.

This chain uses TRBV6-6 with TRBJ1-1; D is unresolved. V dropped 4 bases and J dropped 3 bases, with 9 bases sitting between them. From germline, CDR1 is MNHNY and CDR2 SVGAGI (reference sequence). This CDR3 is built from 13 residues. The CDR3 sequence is CASSLVSDTEAFF. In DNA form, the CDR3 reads TGTGCCAGCAGTTTGGTGTCGGACACTGAAGCTTTCTTT.

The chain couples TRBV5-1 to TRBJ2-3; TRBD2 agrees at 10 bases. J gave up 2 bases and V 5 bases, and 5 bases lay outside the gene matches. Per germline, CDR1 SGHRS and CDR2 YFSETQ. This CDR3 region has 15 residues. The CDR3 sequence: CASRAGTSDTDTQYF. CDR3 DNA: TGCGCCAGCAGAGCCGGGACTAGCGACACAGATACGCAGTATTTT.

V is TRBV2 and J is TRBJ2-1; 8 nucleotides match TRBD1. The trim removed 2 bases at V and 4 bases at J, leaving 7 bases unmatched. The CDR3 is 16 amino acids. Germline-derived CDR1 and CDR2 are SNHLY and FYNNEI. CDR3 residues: CASSETGQEVYNEQFF. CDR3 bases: TGTGCCAGCAGTGAAACGGGACAGGAGGTATACAATGAGCAGTTCTTC.

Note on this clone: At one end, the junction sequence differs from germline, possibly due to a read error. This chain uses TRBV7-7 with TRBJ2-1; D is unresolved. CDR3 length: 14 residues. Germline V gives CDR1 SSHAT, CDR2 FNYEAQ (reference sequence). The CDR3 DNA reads TGTGCTAGCAGCTTAGGTCCCGCTTCCCTTGAGCAGTTCTTC. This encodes CASSLGPASLEQFF.

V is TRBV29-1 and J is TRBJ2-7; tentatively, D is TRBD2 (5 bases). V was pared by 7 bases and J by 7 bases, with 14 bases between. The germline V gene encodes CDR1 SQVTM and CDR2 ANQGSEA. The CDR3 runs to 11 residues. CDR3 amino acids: CSGLKGREQYF. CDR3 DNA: TGCAGCGGGTTAAAAGGGAGAGAGCAGTACTTC.

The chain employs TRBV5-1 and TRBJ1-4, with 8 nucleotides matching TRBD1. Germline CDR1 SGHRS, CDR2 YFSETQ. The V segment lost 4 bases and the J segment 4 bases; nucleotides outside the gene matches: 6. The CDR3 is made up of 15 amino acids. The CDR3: CASSDGDRLNEKLFF. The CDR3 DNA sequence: TGCGCCAGCAGCGATGGGGACAGGCTTAATGAAAAACTGTTTTTT.